These T cell receptor beta chains were read from a single sample in a study of blood T cell repertoires in COVID-19. Here immunoSEQ multiplex PCR was the method, and the copy in TCRdb shows in-frame clones only, minus some. The sample lists roughly 290,000 clones, around 85% occurring once. Sequencing was carried out using PBMCs or T cells enriched from blood (not recorded which). The receptors were sampled from a man in his thirties or forties who had recovered from COVID-19. CDR3s include the opening cysteine and the closing phenylalanine or tryptophan. The listing skips clone size in some rows; elsewhere it reads once, few, many or a size class.

CDR3 protein | J gene | clone size | V gene
CASSSGQGEAPLHF | TRBJ1-6 | - | TRBV11-3
CASSGAGGREQYF | TRBJ2-7 | - | TRBV2
CAWSVSSYNSPLHF | TRBJ1-6 | - | TRBV30
CASSFDRGNTEAFF | TRBJ1-1 | - | TRBV7-2
CASSLARGKNTEAFF | TRBJ1-1 | - | TRBV5-6
CASRGGQQTYNEQFF | TRBJ2-1 | - | TRBV13
CASSLTGGNYGYTF | TRBJ1-2 | - | TRBV7-3
CASSPTPPGGGTGELFF | TRBJ2-2 | - | TRBV5-4
CASRAGGPRSTGELFF | TRBJ2-2 | - | TRBV9
CASSLLFIGGQPQHF | TRBJ1-5 | few | TRBV7-2
CASSTDPGDTIYF | TRBJ1-3 | - | TRBV7-9
CASSRAGQPDYGYTF | TRBJ1-2 | - | TRBV3-1/TRBV3-2
CASSAGQGYGYTF | TRBJ1-2 | - | TRBV5-1
CASSLDSGGNQPQHF | TRBJ1-5 | - | TRBV5-5
CASSLGSYNEKLFF | TRBJ1-4 | - | TRBV5-1
CASSYSSGSYNEQFF | TRBJ2-1 | - | TRBV6-5
CASNEISGDLLREQFF | TRBJ2-1 | - | TRBV4-3
CASSRPGQQNTEAFF | TRBJ1-1 | few | TRBV3-1/TRBV3-2
CSASLRADEAFF | TRBJ1-1 | - | TRBV20-1
CSVERGGPNTEAFF | TRBJ1-1 | - | TRBV29-1
CASSALDTQYF | TRBJ2-3 | - | TRBV9
CASSFGARSGEQYF | TRBJ2-7 | - | TRBV5-4
CASSRDRSYEQYF | TRBJ2-7 | - | TRBV5-1
CASSYDGGVGEKLFF | TRBJ1-4 | - | TRBV6-5
CASSLGLADSGNTIYF | TRBJ1-3 | few | TRBV18
CASSFRGLGEQFF | TRBJ2-1 | - | TRBV27
CASSSTPSRSYNEQFF | TRBJ2-1 | few | TRBV5-1
CASSVEQGDTEAFF | TRBJ1-1 | - | TRBV9
CASSQILTGQGEAFF | TRBJ1-1 | - | TRBV3-1/TRBV3-2
CASSRDSSSYEQYF | TRBJ2-7 | many | TRBV3-1/TRBV3-2
CASGMGQANTGELFF | TRBJ2-2 | - | TRBV12-5
CASSQLLGVTGELFF | TRBJ2-2 | - | TRBV3-1/TRBV3-2
CASSLLPVLGTNTEAFF | TRBJ1-1 | - | TRBV4-1
CASRTPTGEAFF | TRBJ1-1 | - | TRBV12-3/TRBV12-4
CASSIFPTGGKSYNEQFF | TRBJ2-1 | - | TRBV19
CASSSFRGTGTEAFF | TRBJ1-1 | - | TRBV5-4
CASSLTRETKNGYTF | TRBJ1-2 | - | TRBV11-2
CATSRDLGRENPQHF | TRBJ1-5 | - | TRBV15
CASSSGQNYGYTF | TRBJ1-2 | few | TRBV11-2
CASSSLGVAEAFF | TRBJ1-1 | - | TRBV7-3
CASSSSDRLTEAFF | TRBJ1-1 | - | TRBV6-5
CASIRDRFQGLNYGYTF | TRBJ1-2 | - | TRBV2
CASSRDRGSEKLFF | TRBJ1-4 | - | TRBV7-6
CSASPGTGIYEQYF | TRBJ2-7 | - | TRBV20-1
CATSRGTGNPEKLFF | TRBJ1-4 | - | TRBV15
CSVVGGGSTDTQYF | TRBJ2-3 | - | TRBV29-1
CSASHQGAEAFF | TRBJ1-1 | - | TRBV20-1